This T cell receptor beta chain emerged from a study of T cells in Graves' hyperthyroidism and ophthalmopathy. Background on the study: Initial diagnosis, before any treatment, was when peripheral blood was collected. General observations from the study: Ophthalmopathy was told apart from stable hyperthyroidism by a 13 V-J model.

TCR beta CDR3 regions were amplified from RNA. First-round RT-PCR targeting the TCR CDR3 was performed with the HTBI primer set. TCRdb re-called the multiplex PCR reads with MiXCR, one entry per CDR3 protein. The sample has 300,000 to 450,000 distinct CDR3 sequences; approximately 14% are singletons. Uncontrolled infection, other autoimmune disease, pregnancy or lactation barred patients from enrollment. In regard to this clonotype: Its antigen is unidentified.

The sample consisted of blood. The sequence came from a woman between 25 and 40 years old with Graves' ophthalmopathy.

The CDR3 sequence is CASSSKTGTYEQYF. CDR3 DNA sequence: TGTGCCAGCAGTTCAAAGACAGGGACCTACGAGCAGTACTTC. The genes are TRBV6-1 and TRBJ2-7, with TRBD1 matching 7 bases. The CDR3 spans 14 residues. Germline CDR1 and CDR2: MNHNS and SASEGT. The trim removed 5 bases at V and 2 bases at J, leaving 6 bases unmatched.